The text below deals with one T cell receptor (beta chain). J was trimmed by 0 bases and V by 5 bases; bases with no gene match: 12. Germline V lookup: CDR1 SGHVS, CDR2 FQNEAQ. The CDR3 consists of 17 residues. Measured with immunoSEQ multiplex PCR; TCRdb has only the in-frame clones, and not every one. The data show about 150,000 clones, with roughly 92% seen just once and around 1.3% held by the top ten. These data are taken from a study of T cell responses to AZD1222 COVID-19 vaccine. The source material was peripheral blood, sampled on day 0 of AZD1222 vaccination. The J gene is TRBJ2-5, the V gene TRBV7-8, with 7 nucleotides matching TRBD2. This TCR was recovered from an adult in good health. The chain's CDR3 is CASSRAVGGRYQETQYF. In DNA form, the CDR3 reads TGTGCCAGCAGCCGCGCAGTGGGGGGGAGGTACCAAGAGACCCAGTACTTC.